The T cell receptor beta chain under discussion was sequenced for a study of T cell responses to AZD1222 COVID-19 vaccine. Overall study: Pooling of second doses given at about 4 or about 12 weeks was done. Whole-study results and caveats: Females made up more of the donors, who were largely white British, and clonal diversity may have come out too low.

The germline V gene has CDR1 LGHDT and CDR2 YNNKEL (reference sequence). The CDR3 is 16 residues long. Between the trimmed V and J ends, which lost 4 bases and 5 bases, there was a span of 21 bases. As regards this clone: Its antigen is undetermined.

The method was immunoSEQ multiplex PCR; TCRdb's version includes in-frame clones alone and lacks a portion of them. The sample yields some 120,000 clones, around nine tenths seen once. This TCR derives from an adult in good health. Sequencing was performed on peripheral blood, taken on day 0 of AZD1222 vaccination. The chain carries TRBV3-1 (or the pseudogene TRBV3-2) and TRBJ2-7, with D perhaps matching TRBD1 (6 bases). The DNA of the CDR3 is TGTGCCAGCAGCCGATGGGTCGAACAGGGTCGGGACGAGCAGTACTTC. It is translated as CASSRWVEQGRDEQYF.